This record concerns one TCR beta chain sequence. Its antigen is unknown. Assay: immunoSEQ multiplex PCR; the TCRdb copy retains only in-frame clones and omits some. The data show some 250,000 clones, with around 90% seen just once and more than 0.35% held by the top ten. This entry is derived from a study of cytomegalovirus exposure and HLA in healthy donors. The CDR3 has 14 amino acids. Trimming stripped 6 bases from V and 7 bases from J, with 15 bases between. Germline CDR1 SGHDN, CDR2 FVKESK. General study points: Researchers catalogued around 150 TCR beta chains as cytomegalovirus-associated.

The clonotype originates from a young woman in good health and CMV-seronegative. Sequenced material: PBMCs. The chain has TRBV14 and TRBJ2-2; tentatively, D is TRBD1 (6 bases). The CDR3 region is CASSPDRNVGELFF. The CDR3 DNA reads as TGTGCCAGCAGTCCCGACAGGAATGTCGGGGAGCTGTTTTTT.